This TCR beta chain was sequenced during a study of neurological immune-mediated disorders. Healthy control participants comprised blood bank volunteers in Maryland, USA. Over 170 million TCR-beta sequences from 15-18 subjects came out of each sequencing run. TCRdb re-called the 5' RACE reads through MiXCR, storing one row per CDR3 protein. This table holds 25,000 or so distinct CDR3 sequences, around 12% found once. This clonotype was observed at least ten times. As yet, its antigen is unknown. Findings of the study overall: No sharing of CDR3 amino acid sequences was observed among expanded clones across subjects, suggesting private repertoires in all groups.

The CDR3 covers 13 residues. The J segment lost 3 bases and the V segment lost 3 bases, leaving 2 bases of the junction unmatched. This chain links TRBV12-3 or TRBV12-4 with TRBJ2-7; 7 bases agree with TRBD1. Sequencing was carried out using PBMCs. The TCR originated in a man in his 60s in good health. The CDR3 loop reads CASSLDRNYEQYF. DNA for the CDR3: TGTGCCAGCAGTTTGGACAGGAACTACGAGCAGTACTTC.